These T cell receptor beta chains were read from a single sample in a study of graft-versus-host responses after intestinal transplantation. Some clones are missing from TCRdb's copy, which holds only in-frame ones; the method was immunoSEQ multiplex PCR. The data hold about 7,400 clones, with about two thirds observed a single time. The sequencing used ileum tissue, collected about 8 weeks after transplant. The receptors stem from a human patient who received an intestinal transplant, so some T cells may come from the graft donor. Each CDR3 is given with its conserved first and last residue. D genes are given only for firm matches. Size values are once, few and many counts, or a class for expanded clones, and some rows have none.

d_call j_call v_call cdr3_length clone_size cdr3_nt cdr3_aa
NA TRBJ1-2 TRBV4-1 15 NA TGCGCCAGCAGCCAAGCCGGTCACTTTGCGGGTGGCTACACCTTC CASSQAGHFAGGYTF
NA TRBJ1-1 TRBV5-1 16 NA TGCGCCAGCAGCTTTAATGGAGGGCAAGGGAACACTGAAGCTTTCTTT CASSFNGGQGNTEAFF
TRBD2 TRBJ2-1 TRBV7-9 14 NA TGTGCCAGCAGCTTAGGCGGGGGGTTAGTTGAGCAGTTCTTC CASSLGGGLVEQFF
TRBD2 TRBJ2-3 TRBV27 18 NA TGTGCCAGTGACTCACTAGCGGGGGGGCCTGGGAGCACAGATACGCAGTATTTT CASDSLAGGPGSTDTQYF
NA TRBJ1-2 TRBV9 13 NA TGTGCCAGCAGCGTAGACGAGCGATATGGCTACACCTTC CASSVDERYGYTF
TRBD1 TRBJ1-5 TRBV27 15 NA TGTGCCAGCAGCAGGGACAGGTGGGTAGGGCAGCCCCAGCATTTT CASSRDRWVGQPQHF
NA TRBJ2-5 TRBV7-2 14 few TGTGCCAGCAGCTTCGGGGGGCCGCAAGAGACCCAGTACTTC CASSFGGPQETQYF
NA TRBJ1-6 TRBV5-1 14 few TGCGCCAGCAGCCCCGGGGGGACTAATTCACCCCTCCACTTT CASSPGGTNSPLHF
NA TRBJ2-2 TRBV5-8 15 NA TGTGCCAGCAGCTACCCCCCGGTGAACACCGGGGAGCTGTTTTTT CASSYPPVNTGELFF
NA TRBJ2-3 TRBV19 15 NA TGTGCCAGTAGTAGGCTAGCGAAGAACACAGATACGCAGTATTTT CASSRLAKNTDTQYF
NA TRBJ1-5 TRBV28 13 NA TGTGCCAGCAGTTTACGGGGTTTTCAGCCCCAGCATTTT CASSLRGFQPQHF
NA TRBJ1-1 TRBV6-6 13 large TGTGCCAGCAGTTCGACAGGGAACACTGAAGCTTTCTTT CASSSTGNTEAFF
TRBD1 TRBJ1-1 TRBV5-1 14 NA TGCGCCAGCAGCTTGTCAGGGGGCAACACTGAAGCTTTCTTT CASSLSGGNTEAFF
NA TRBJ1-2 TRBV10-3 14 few TGTGCCATCAGTGAGTCGGTCGGGGTGTATGGCTACACCTTC CAISESVGVYGYTF
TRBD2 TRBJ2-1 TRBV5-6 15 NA TGTGCCAGCAGCTTGGGGACTAGCGGGTACAATGAGCAGTTCTTC CASSLGTSGYNEQFF
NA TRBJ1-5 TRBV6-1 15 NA TGTGCCAGCAGTGAAAGGCGGCGGAACAATCAGCCCCAGCATTTT CASSERRRNNQPQHF
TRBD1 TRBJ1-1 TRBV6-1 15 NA TGTGCCAGCAGTTTGGACAGGGGGTTAGGCACTGAAGCTTTCTTT CASSLDRGLGTEAFF
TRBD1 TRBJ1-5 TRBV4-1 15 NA TGCGCCAGCAGCCAAGTACCAGGGGGCGATCAGCCCCAGCATTTT CASSQVPGGDQPQHF
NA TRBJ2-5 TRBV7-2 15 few TGTGCCAGCAGCTTAGGGGGGGGGCCTCAAGAGACCCAGTACTTC CASSLGGGPQETQYF
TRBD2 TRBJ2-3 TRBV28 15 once TGTGCCAGCAGTACGGGACTAGCGGGCACAGATACGCAGTATTTT CASSTGLAGTDTQYF
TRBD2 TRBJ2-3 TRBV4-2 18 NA TGTGCCAGCAGCCAAGATCCTGGAGCGGGGGGTATCTTAGTTACGCAGTATTTT CASSQDPGAGGILVTQYF
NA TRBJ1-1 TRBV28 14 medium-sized TGTGCCAGCAGCCGATCTCAGGGGTACACTGAAGCTTTCTTT CASSRSQGYTEAFF
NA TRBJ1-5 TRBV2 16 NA TGTGCCAGCAGAACAAGCCTACAGGTTGGCAATCAGCCCCAGCATTTT CASRTSLQVGNQPQHF
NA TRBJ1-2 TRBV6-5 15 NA TGTGCCAGCACCAGGGGATTGGATCCTAACTATGGCTACACCTTC CASTRGLDPNYGYTF
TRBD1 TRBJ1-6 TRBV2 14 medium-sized TGTGCCAGCAGTGAACCCCACAGGGGTTCACCCCTCCACTTT CASSEPHRGSPLHF
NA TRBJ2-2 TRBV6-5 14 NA TGTGCCAGCAGTTACGTTCACAGTCCCGGGGAGCTGTTTTTT CASSYVHSPGELFF
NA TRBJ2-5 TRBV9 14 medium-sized TGTGCCAGCAGCGTAGGGGGCGGTTGGGAGACCCAGTACTTC CASSVGGGWETQYF
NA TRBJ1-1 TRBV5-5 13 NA TGTGCCAGCAGCTTAAGACAGGAACGTGAAGCTTTCTTT CASSLRQEREAFF
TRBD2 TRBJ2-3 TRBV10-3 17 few TGTGCCATCAGTGGAGATTGGGACTACCTTAGCACAGATACGCAGTATTTT CAISGDWDYLSTDTQYF
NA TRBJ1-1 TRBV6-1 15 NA TGTGCCAGCCGGCTTTGGGAGCCTGAGAACACTGAAGCTTTCTTT CASRLWEPENTEAFF
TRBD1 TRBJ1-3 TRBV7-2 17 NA TGTGCCAGCAGCACCCTGGGACAGTCGCGTCGGGGAAACACCATATATTTT CASSTLGQSRRGNTIYF
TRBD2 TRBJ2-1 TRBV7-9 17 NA TGTGCCAGCAGCTTTGGCCAGGAGTGGGCGGGAGTCAATGAGCAGTTCTTC CASSFGQEWAGVNEQFF
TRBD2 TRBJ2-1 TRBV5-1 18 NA TGCGCCAGCAGCTTGGGTGGTAGCGGGGGGGCTACCTACAATGAGCAGTTCTTC CASSLGGSGGATYNEQFF
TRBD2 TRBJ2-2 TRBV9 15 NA TGTGCCAGCAGGACTGGCGGGGGGAACACCGGGGAGCTGTTTTTT CASRTGGGNTGELFF
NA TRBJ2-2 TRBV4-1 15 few TGCGCCAGCAGCCCTCTGACAGATGGGACCGGGGAGCTGTTTTTT CASSPLTDGTGELFF
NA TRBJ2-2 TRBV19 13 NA TGTGCCAGTGGTGGGGGGGGCCCCGGGGAGCTGTTTTTT CASGGGGPGELFF
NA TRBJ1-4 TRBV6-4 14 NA TGTGCCAGCAGTGAACAGGGTGGTGGTGAAAAACTGTTTTTT CASSEQGGGEKLFF
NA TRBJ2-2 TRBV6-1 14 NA TGTGCCAGCAGGGCCCCAGGGGACACCGGGGAGCTGTTTTTT CASRAPGDTGELFF
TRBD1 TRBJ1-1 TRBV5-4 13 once TGTGCCAGCTGCAACAGGGGGAACACTGAAGCTTTCTTT CASCNRGNTEAFF
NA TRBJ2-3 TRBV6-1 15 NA TGTGCCAGCAGTGAAGTTCACAGGTACACAGATACGCAGTATTTT CASSEVHRYTDTQYF
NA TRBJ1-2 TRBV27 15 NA TGTGCCATCCGGACAGCCGCCCCTTTCGACTATGGCTACACCTTC CAIRTAAPFDYGYTF
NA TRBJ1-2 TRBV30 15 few TGTGCCTGGACAGAAGCTCAGGGAAACCCCTATGGCTACACCTTC CAWTEAQGNPYGYTF